Described below is a single TCR beta chain sequence and its context. With 2 bases clipped from V and 8 bases from J, the junction kept 7 bases outside the gene matches. The germline V gene has CDR1 MDHEN and CDR2 SYDVKM. This CDR3 has 15 residues. These data come from a study of blood T cell repertoires in COVID-19. This table comes from immunoSEQ multiplex PCR, and its TCRdb copy is limited to in-frame clones, with some not included. The table has a few hundred thousand clones, roughly 90% seen once. Sequenced material: PBMCs or T cells enriched from blood (not recorded which). The sequence was collected from a woman aged 50 to 60 who had been exposed to COVID-19. The V gene is TRBV28, the J gene TRBJ1-1, with 11 bases fitting TRBD1. The CDR3 sequence is CASSLVGQGVREAFF. The CDR3 nucleotides read TGTGCCAGCAGTTTAGTGGGACAGGGGGTTCGGGAAGCTTTCTTT.